Below are 10 T cell receptor beta chains sequenced from a single sample in a study of blood T cell repertoires in COVID-19. Only in-frame clones appear in the TCRdb table, and some are missing; sequencing was by immunoSEQ multiplex PCR. The data contain around 150,000 clones, 80% to 90% of them seen just once; the ten biggest clones take up approximately 10%. Sequencing was carried out using peripheral blood. These receptors were obtained from a human donor in a cohort sampled during active COVID-19.

In this sample, this clone turned up a few times. The V and J genes are TRBV2 and TRBJ2-5; possible D gene TRBD1, 6 bases. Looked up from germline, CDR1 is SNHLY and CDR2 is FYNNEI. Trimming shortened V by 6 bases and J by 0 bases, and 11 bases separated the two germline ends. There are 14 residues in the CDR3. CDR3 region: CASRLGTNQETQYF. CDR3 DNA sequence: TGTGCCAGCAGACTCGGGACAAACCAAGAGACCCAGTACTTC.

J is TRBJ2-7 and V is TRBV19; D possibly corresponds to TRBD1 (6 bases). Germline V gene sequence: CDR1 LNHDA, CDR2 SQIVND (reference sequence). This CDR3 is 14 amino acids long. Trimming left V 7 bases short and J 6 bases short, with 19 bases between. CDR3 amino acids: CASTPGARLTEQYF. The CDR3 region has the DNA TGTGCCAGTACCCCAGGGGCTCGGCTCACCGAGCAGTACTTC.

The V and J genes are TRBV4-1 and TRBJ2-5, with 10 bases aligning to TRBD2. Germline CDR1 and CDR2: MGHRA and YSYEKL. V was pared by 0 bases and J by 2 bases, with 6 bases of the junction left unmatched. The CDR3 runs to 17 residues. Written as DNA, the CDR3 is TGCGCCAGCAGCCAAGATTTGGGTAGCGGGGGGCAAGAGACCCAGTACTTC. Residues: CASSQDLGSGGQETQYF.

This clone was seen many times. This sequence joins TRBV6-2 or TRBV6-3 and TRBJ1-5, with unresolved D. V was cut by 2 bases and J by 3 bases, with 11 bases left in between. The CDR3 totals 15 residues. Germline assignment: CDR1 MNHEY and CDR2 SVGEGT. The CDR3 region has the DNA TGTGCCAGCAGTTACGATTTTACAGTCAATCAGCCCCAGCATTTT. The encoded protein is CASSYDFTVNQPQHF.

This sequence joins TRBV27 and TRBJ1-3; 7 positions match TRBD1. The germline V gene has CDR1 MNHEY and CDR2 SMNVEV (reference sequence). The CDR3 extends over 15 amino acids. The V segment lost 7 bases and the J segment 0 bases; nucleotides outside the gene matches: 6. The chain's CDR3 is CASMGDSSSGNTIYF. The CDR3 DNA sequence: TGTGCCAGCATGGGGGACAGTTCCTCTGGAAACACCATATATTTT.

The chain uses TRBV6-6 and TRBJ2-7; 8 nucleotides agree with TRBD1. V was clipped by 6 bases and J by 1 base; unmatched bases: 5. This CDR3 is 14 amino acids long. Germline V gene lookup returns CDR1 MNHNY and CDR2 SVGAGI (reference sequence). The CDR3 bases are TGTGCCAGCAGCCGAGGACAGGGTTCCTACGAGCAGTACTTC. Translated: CASSRGQGSYEQYF.

The genes are TRBV6-4 and TRBJ2-3, with 7 bases that match TRBD2. The CDR3 has 16 amino acids. J was trimmed by 4 bases and V by 4 bases; bases with no gene match: 11. Germline V gene data show CDR1 as MRHNA and CDR2 as SNTAGT. The CDR3 spells CASSAYSAGVADTQYF. The CDR3 nucleotides are TGTGCCAGCAGTGCGTACTCGGCGGGAGTTGCAGATACGCAGTATTTT.

The V call is TRBV11-2, the J call TRBJ2-7, with D maybe TRBD1 (6 bases). V lost 4 bases and J lost 1, with 14 bases in between. CDR1 is SGHAT and CDR2 is FQNNGV in the germline V gene. CDR3 length: 15 residues. The CDR3 DNA follows: TGTGCCAGCAGCTCCCTTAGGGGGACATCCTACGAGCAGTACTTC. This codes for CASSSLRGTSYEQYF.

V usage is TRBV30 and J usage is TRBJ1-3, with unresolved D. Germline V gene sequence: CDR1 GTSNPN, CDR2 SVGIG (reference sequence). The V end lost 1 base, the J end lost 5 bases, and 9 bases lay between the germline ends. This CDR3 contains 13 residues. The CDR3 sequence is CAWSGGVRNTIYF. CDR3 coding DNA: TGTGCCTGGAGTGGGGGAGTTAGAAACACCATATATTTT.

This rearrangement joins TRBV11-2 to TRBJ1-2; 8 bases match TRBD1. CDR3 size: 14 residues. V was pared by 4 bases and J by 4 bases, with 5 bases of the junction left unmatched. The germline gives CDR1 SGHAT, CDR2 FQNNGV. CDR3 nucleotides: TGTGCCAGCAGCTCACAGGGGGGTAGCTATGGCTACACCTTC. Amino acid sequence: CASSSQGGSYGYTF.